This T cell receptor beta chain was retrieved from a study of shared clonotypes between healthy human individuals. Germline-derived CDR1 and CDR2 are MDHEN and SYDVKM. V dropped 5 bases and J dropped 4; count of bases not matched to a gene: 6. There are 16 residues in the CDR3. Amplification in unsorted PBMC replicate PCRs started from 300 ng DNA, which equals about 28,000 T cell genomes. Data came from immunoSEQ multiplex PCR; TCRdb stores just in-frame clones and leaves some out. The sample lists about half a million clones, approximately 79% occurring once. The chain employs TRBV28 and TRBJ2-5; the match to TRBD2 covers 14 bases. The receptor comes from a woman between 35 and 50 years old in good health. Some clones in this sample may be carry-over from other donors' samples. Sequencing was performed on PBMCs. The CDR3 sequence: CASSPGTSGSGETQYF. CDR3 in DNA: TGTGCCAGCAGTCCAGGGACTAGCGGGAGCGGAGAGACCCAGTACTTC. The full variable domain, with the rest looked up from reference TRBV28 and TRBJ2-5, is DVKVTQSSRYLVKRTGEKVFLECVQDMDHENMFWYRQDPGLGLRLIYFSYDVKMKEKGDIPEGYSVSREKKERFSLILESASTNQTSMYLCASSPGTSGSGETQYFGPGTRLLVL.